The clone carrying this T cell receptor beta chain appeared a few times. This entry comes from a study of shared T cell receptors in the human thymus. The CDR3 runs to 14 residues. From germline, CDR1 is MRHNA and CDR2 SNTAGT. V lost 6 bases, J lost 8 bases, and 4 bases stayed unmatched. Profiling relied on immunoSEQ multiplex PCR, and the TCRdb table lists in-frame clones only, not all of them. The sample lists about 660,000 clones, around 87% occurring once. The same sample was also studied in work on human thymus T cells. This second report adds: Donors were healthy Finnish infants having corrective surgery for congenital heart defects. In corrective heart surgery, resections were taken, and these provided the thymus tissue. Use of V and J genes seemed skewed within the thymic and blood repertoires. The related literature has documented a marked overlap of thymic repertoires among unrelated individuals.

The receptor's source is a boy younger than two with a congenital heart defect. This chain uses TRBV6-4 with TRBJ1-6, with 10 bases fitting TRBD1. The sequenced material came from thymocytes. Written as DNA, the CDR3 is TGTGCCAGCAGGGGACAGGGGTCACATTCACCCCTCCACTTT. It translates to CASRGQGSHSPLHF.